This TCR beta chain appears in the sequencing data of a study of cytomegalovirus exposure and HLA in healthy donors. Study-wide findings and caveats: HLA-A and HLA-B allele assignments for most subjects were reportedly predicted accurately using TCR beta sequences. A later analysis linked a missense DCLRE1C variant to TCR beta V- and J-gene trimming. Beyond CMV serostatus, there was no information to go on about immune exposure.

With 60 Vbeta and 13 Jbeta primers, the PCR was carried out. Produced via immunoSEQ multiplex PCR; TCRdb's table is partial and in-frame only. The table includes 150,000 to 200,000 clones, 75% to 85% detected once. Comment on this clone: Its antigen is undetermined.

Germline CDR1 SGHRS, CDR2 YFSETQ. Trimming stripped 4 bases from V and 1 base from J, with 5 bases between. This CDR3 contains 12 residues. The rearrangement joins TRBV5-1 to TRBJ1-1; no clear D gene. This clonotype originated in a man aged 45-65 years in good health and CMV-seropositive. The material sequenced was PBMCs. DNA for the CDR3: TGCGCCAGCAGCCGGGGGAACACTGAAGCTTTCTTT. Amino acids: CASSRGNTEAFF.